Each of the 27 T cell receptor beta chains below was sequenced from the same sample in a study of CXCR3-negative and CXCR3-positive naive CD8 T cells. The study, taken as a whole, reports: Compared with CXCR3-negative naive cells, CXCR3-positive naive cells showed more hydrophobic TRB CDR3s.

UMI-labeled TRB cDNA libraries were prepared by 5' RACE. TCRdb reprocessed the 5' RACE reads, with one entry per CDR3 protein and no DNA. This sample's table has over 55,000 distinct CDR3 sequences. Their target antigens are unknown. The sample was naive CXCR3+ CD8+ T cells from blood. Described subset: CD45RO-CCR7+CD27+CD95- naive CD8+ T cells expressing CXCR3 (TNR3+). These receptors all stem from a human donor in good health. Some clones in this sample may be carry-over from other donors' samples.

CDR3 amino acids: CSVASQNTGELFF. The chain couples TRBV29-1 to TRBJ2-2. Germline CDR1 is SQVTM and CDR2 is ANQGSEA. The CDR3 runs to 13 residues.

The chain links TRBV2 to TRBJ2-5; TCRdb's assignment of TRBD1 cannot be checked, as there is no DNA. Germline CDR1 SNHLY, CDR2 FYNNEI. This CDR3 is 16 amino acids long. The CDR3 loop reads CASSAFLTGPQETQYF.

CDR3 region: CASSLRGISSYNEQFF. The chain combines TRBV7-3 with TRBJ2-1. Germline lookup yields CDR1 SGHTA and CDR2 FQGTGA. The CDR3 runs to 16 residues. Filled out from reference TRBV7-3 and TRBJ2-1, the complete variable domain reads GAGVSQTPSNKVTEKGKYVELRCDPISGHTALYWYRQSLGQGPEFLIYFQGTGAADDSGLPNDRFFAVRPEGSVSTLKIQRTERGDSAVYLCASSLRGISSYNEQFFGPGTRLTVL.

The V gene is TRBV7-9, the J gene TRBJ2-1; as DNA is missing, the TRBD2 call by TCRdb cannot be tested. This CDR3 is 16 amino acids long. Germline lookup yields CDR1 SEHNR and CDR2 FQNEAQ (reference sequence). The CDR3 here is CASSGAGLAVYNEQFF. The whole variable domain, filled in from reference TRBV7-9 and TRBJ2-1, reads DTGVSQNPRHKITKRGQNVTFRCDPISEHNRLYWYRQTLGQGPEFLTYFQNEAQLEKSRLLSDRFSAERPKGSFSTLEIQRTEQGDSAMYLCASSGAGLAVYNEQFFGPGTRLTVL.

The chain combines TRBV9 with TRBJ2-7; TCRdb returns TRBD1, unconfirmable since there is no DNA. CDR1 and CDR2 (germline): SGDLS, YYNGEE. This CDR3 is built from 15 residues. CDR3 residues: CASSVVSVPGEEQYF.

The chain is built from TRBV20-1 and TRBJ2-7; TCRdb indicates TRBD1, and absent DNA this call remains unverified. The CDR3 length is 14 residues. Per germline, CDR1 DFQATT and CDR2 SNEGSKA (reference sequence). CDR3 region: CSARDDRAGNEQYF.

This chain uses TRBV19 with TRBJ2-1; without DNA, the TCRdb call of TRBD1 cannot be checked. This CDR3 is built from 15 residues. CDR1 and CDR2 (germline): LNHDA, SQIVND (reference sequence). The chain's CDR3 is CASSQGASSYNEQFF.

The chain couples TRBV11-3 to TRBJ2-2; TCRdb selects TRBD1, and the lack of DNA leaves this call unchecked. Germline V CDR1 and CDR2: SGHNT, YENEEA. There are 17 residues in the CDR3. The CDR3 here is CASLTRGGTSNTGELFF.

The V gene is TRBV5-1, the J gene TRBJ2-7; with no DNA, the TCRdb D assignment of TRBD1 cannot be verified. CDR3 length: 16 amino acids. The germline V gene encodes CDR1 SGHRS and CDR2 YFSETQ. Here the CDR3 reads CASSPDNIGADYEQYF.

This chain joins TRBV19 and TRBJ2-1; TCRdb's assignment of TRBD1 cannot be checked, as there is no DNA. The CDR3 has 14 residues. Germline loops: CDR1 LNHDA, CDR2 SQIVND (reference sequence). The CDR3 loop is CASTTGGSYNEQFF.

The chain combines TRBV11-2 with TRBJ2-7. The CDR3 totals 15 residues. Germline values: CDR1 SGHAT, CDR2 FQNNGV. The CDR3 sequence: CASSRTLETDYEQYF.

The rearrangement joins TRBV6-4 to TRBJ1-2. Germline CDR1 MRHNA, CDR2 SNTAGT. This CDR3 has 13 amino acids. CDR3 residues: CASSDSSSEGYTF.

The rearrangement joins TRBV20-1 to TRBJ2-1. CDR3 length: 15 residues. CDR1 DFQATT and CDR2 SNEGSKA come from the germline V gene (reference sequence). The CDR3 loop reads CSARTDVSSYNEQFF.

V usage is TRBV5-5 and J usage is TRBJ1-2; the TRBD1 assignment by TCRdb is unverifiable without DNA. This CDR3 contains 16 residues. Germline loops: CDR1 SGHKS, CDR2 YYEKEE (reference sequence). CDR3 in amino acids: CASSPLWVPPVYGYTF.

CDR3 sequence reads: CSVGGSGGGYTF. This chain joins TRBV29-1 and TRBJ1-2; there is no DNA to check the TCRdb D call of TRBD1. The CDR3 has 12 residues. From germline, CDR1 is SQVTM and CDR2 ANQGSEA. The full variable domain, with the rest looked up from reference TRBV29-1 and TRBJ1-2, is SAVISQKPSRDICQRGTSLTIQCQVDSQVTMMFWYRQQPGQSLTLIATANQGSEATYESGFVIDKFPISRPNLTFSTLTVSNMSPEDSSIYLCSVGGSGGGYTFGSGTRLTVV.

This chain uses TRBV28 with TRBJ2-7; TCRdb's D gene call, TRBD2, goes unchecked for lack of DNA. The CDR3 has 16 residues. Germline loops: CDR1 MDHEN, CDR2 SYDVKM. CDR3 residues: CASSLGSGSGTYEQYF.

V gene TRBV10-3 combines with J gene TRBJ2-1; TCRdb indicates TRBD2, and absent DNA this call remains unverified. This CDR3 comprises 14 residues. The germline V gene encodes CDR1 ENHRY and CDR2 SYGVKD. This chain's CDR3 is CASSVFSPWNEQFF.

The rearrangement joins TRBV29-1 to TRBJ2-3; TCRdb gives TRBD1 as the D gene, but with no DNA this cannot be confirmed. There are 14 residues in the CDR3. The germline gives CDR1 SQVTM, CDR2 ANQGSEA. CDR3 sequence reads: CSVAGQGRTDTQYF.

The chain links TRBV4-1 to TRBJ2-3; the D call of TRBD1 rests on TCRdb alone, since no DNA is present to check it. Germline V gene data show CDR1 as MGHRA and CDR2 as YSYEKL. The CDR3 sequence is 12 residues long. CDR3 protein: CASSLWDGQQYF.

The chain couples TRBV6-5 to TRBJ2-5; there is no DNA to check the TCRdb D call of TRBD2. The CDR3 spans 15 residues. The germline gives CDR1 MNHEY, CDR2 SVGAGI. The CDR3 is CASSYSRGAFETQYF.

CDR3 loop: CATSAWDGGQETQYF. This chain uses TRBV24-1 with TRBJ2-5; TCRdb's D call, TRBD1, is unchecked because there is no DNA. The CDR3 consists of 15 residues. Germline CDR1 and CDR2: KGHDR and SFDVKD.

This sequence joins TRBV7-2 and TRBJ2-1; TCRdb calls TRBD2, which cannot be checked without DNA. Germline CDR1 is SGHTA and CDR2 is FQGNSA. CDR3 size: 15 residues. The CDR3 loop reads CASSFPTSGVGEQFF.

CDR3 residues: CSVPRNRDDEQFF. The gene calls are TRBV29-1 and TRBJ2-1; absent DNA, TCRdb's TRBD1 call cannot be checked. CDR3 length: 13 amino acids. Looked up from germline, CDR1 is SQVTM and CDR2 is ANQGSEA.

This chain uses TRBV5-6 with TRBJ2-7; TCRdb gives TRBD1 as the D gene, but with no DNA this cannot be confirmed. Germline V gene data show CDR1 as SGHDT and CDR2 as YYEEEE. CDR3 size: 13 residues. CDR3 amino acids: CASSRGTIGEQYF. The variable domain in full, with the rest retrieved from reference TRBV5-6 and TRBJ2-7, is DAGVTQSPTHLIKTRGQQVTLRCSPKSGHDTVSWYQQALGQGPQFIFQYYEEEERQRGNFPDRFSGHQFPNYSSELNVNALLLGDSALYLCASSRGTIGEQYFGPGTRLTVT.

The gene calls are TRBV27 and TRBJ2-7; absent DNA, TCRdb's TRBD1 call cannot be checked. The CDR3 totals 13 residues. Per the germline V gene, CDR1 is MNHEY and CDR2 is SMNVEV (reference sequence). Here the CDR3 reads CASSWGGGYEQYF.

The chain carries TRBV7-8 and TRBJ2-7; TCRdb's D gene call, TRBD2, goes unchecked for lack of DNA. Germline CDR1 reads SGHVS; CDR2 reads FQNEAQ. This CDR3 contains 16 residues. The chain's CDR3 is CASSLDGLALTYEQYF.

The rearrangement joins TRBV30 to TRBJ1-6. CDR3 length equals 15 residues. CDR1 GTSNPN and CDR2 SVGIG come from the germline V gene (reference sequence). The CDR3 is CAWSVRDHLNSPLHF.